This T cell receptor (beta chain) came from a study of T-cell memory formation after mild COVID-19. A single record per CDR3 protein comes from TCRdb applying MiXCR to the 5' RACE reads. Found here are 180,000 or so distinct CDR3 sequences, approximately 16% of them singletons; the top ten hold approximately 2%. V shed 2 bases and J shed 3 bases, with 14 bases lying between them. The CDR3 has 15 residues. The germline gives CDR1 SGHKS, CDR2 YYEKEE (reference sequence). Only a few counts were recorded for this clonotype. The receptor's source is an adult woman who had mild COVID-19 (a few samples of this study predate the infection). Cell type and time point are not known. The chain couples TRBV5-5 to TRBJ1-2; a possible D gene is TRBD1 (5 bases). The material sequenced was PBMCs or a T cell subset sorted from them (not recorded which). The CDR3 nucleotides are TGTGCCAGCAGCTTAGACAACACCAGGGACTATGGCTACACCTTC. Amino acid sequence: CASSLDNTRDYGYTF.